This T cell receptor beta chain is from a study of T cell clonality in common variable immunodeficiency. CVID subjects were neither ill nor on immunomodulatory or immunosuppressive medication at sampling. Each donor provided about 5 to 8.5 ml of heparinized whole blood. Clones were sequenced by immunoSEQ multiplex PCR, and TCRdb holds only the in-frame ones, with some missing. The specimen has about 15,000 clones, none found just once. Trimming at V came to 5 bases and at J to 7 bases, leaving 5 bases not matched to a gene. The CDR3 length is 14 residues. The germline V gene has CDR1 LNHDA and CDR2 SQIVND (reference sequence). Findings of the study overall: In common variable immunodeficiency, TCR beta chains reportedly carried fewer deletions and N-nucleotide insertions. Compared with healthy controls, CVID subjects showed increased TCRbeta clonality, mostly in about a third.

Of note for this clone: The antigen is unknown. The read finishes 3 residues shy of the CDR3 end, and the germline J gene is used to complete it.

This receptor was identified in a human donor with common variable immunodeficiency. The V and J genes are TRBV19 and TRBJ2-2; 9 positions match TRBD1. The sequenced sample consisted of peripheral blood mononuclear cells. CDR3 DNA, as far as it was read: TGTGCCAGTAGTTGGGACAGGGAAAACGGGGAG. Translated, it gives CASSWDRENGE. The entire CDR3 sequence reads CASSWDRENGELFF.